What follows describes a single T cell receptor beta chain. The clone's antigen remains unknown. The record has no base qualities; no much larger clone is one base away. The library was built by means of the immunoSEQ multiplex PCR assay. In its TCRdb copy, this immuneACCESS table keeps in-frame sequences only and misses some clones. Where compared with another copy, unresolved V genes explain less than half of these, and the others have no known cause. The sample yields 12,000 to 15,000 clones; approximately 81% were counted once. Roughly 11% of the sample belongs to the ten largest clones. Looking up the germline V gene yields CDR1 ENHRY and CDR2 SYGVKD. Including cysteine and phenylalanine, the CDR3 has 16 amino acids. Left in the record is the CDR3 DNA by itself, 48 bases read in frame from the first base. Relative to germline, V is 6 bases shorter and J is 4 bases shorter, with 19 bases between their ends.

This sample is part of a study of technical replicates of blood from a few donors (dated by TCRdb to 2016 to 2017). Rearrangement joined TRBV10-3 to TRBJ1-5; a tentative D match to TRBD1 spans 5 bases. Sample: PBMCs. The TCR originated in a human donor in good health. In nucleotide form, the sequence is TGTGCCATCAGCGAAACTCTGACAGTAGGGAATCAGCCCCAGCATTTT. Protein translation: CAISETLTVGNQPQHF.